A selection of T cell receptor beta chains follows, all from one sample in a study of blood T cell repertoires in COVID-19. The data were produced by immunoSEQ multiplex PCR, yet TCRdb's version contains in-frame clones alone and is incomplete. The data show 110,000 to 150,000 clones, about 82% seen once. Sequences were obtained from PBMCs or T cells enriched from blood (not recorded which). The receptors were sampled from a woman aged 40 to 50 who had recovered from COVID-19. Each CDR3 is given with its conserved first and last residue. Clone size is given for some rows only: seen once, a few or many times, or a class if the clone is expanded.

cdr3_aa | j_call | clone_size | v_call
CASSLQGVIGQPQHF | TRBJ1-5 | . | TRBV28
CASSVEAGWETQYF | TRBJ2-5 | . | TRBV9
CSVEEGQGAADTQYF | TRBJ2-3 | . | TRBV29-1
CAWSEGITGEGDTQYF | TRBJ2-3 | few | TRBV30
CASSQAELADYEQYF | TRBJ2-7 | . | TRBV4-2
CASSLRREGRAGELFF | TRBJ2-2 | few | TRBV5-1
CAWSGAGTINEQFF | TRBJ2-1 | . | TRBV30
CASSLEAGGYNEQFF | TRBJ2-1 | . | TRBV5-8
CASSSRGDGYTF | TRBJ1-2 | once | TRBV5-1
CASSSQSSNQPQHF | TRBJ1-5 | . | TRBV27
CASSKTPNTEAFF | TRBJ1-1 | . | TRBV19
CAISESLVEYGYTF | TRBJ1-2 | . | TRBV10-3
CASSDQHQSYEQYF | TRBJ2-7 | . | TRBV2
CASSVERVSGGYTEAFF | TRBJ1-1 | . | TRBV9
CSVGEGASTDTQYF | TRBJ2-3 | . | TRBV29-1
CAWSRDTPYEQYF | TRBJ2-7 | few | TRBV30
CASSNGQTYEQYF | TRBJ2-7 | once | TRBV19
CASGRTGSSYNEQFF | TRBJ2-1 | . | TRBV12-5
CASSLARDSRSEAFF | TRBJ1-1 | . | TRBV7-9
CASSPRDRGRMRLDGYTF | TRBJ1-2 | . | TRBV9
CATSTLGVTQYF | TRBJ2-5 | . | TRBV15
CTNTYGYTF | TRBJ1-2 | . | TRBV21-1